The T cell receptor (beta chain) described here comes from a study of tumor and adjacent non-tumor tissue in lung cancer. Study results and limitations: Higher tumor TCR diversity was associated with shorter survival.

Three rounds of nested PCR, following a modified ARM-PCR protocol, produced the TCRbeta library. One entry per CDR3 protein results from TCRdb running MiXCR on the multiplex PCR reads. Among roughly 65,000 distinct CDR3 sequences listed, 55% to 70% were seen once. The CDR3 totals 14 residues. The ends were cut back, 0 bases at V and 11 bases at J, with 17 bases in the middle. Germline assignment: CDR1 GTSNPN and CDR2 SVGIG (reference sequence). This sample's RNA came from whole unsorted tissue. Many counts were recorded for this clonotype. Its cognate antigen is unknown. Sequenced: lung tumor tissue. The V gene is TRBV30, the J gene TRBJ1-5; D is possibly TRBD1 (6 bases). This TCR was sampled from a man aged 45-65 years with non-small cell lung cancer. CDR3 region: CAWSVGQGSWSQHF. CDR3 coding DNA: TGTGCCTGGAGTGTCGGGCAGGGGAGTTGGTCCCAGCATTTT.